These 25 T cell receptor beta chains were sequenced from one sample in a study of identical twins. TCRdb re-derived calls from the 5' RACE reads in MiXCR, one entry per CDR3 protein. The data hold about 220,000 distinct CDR3 sequences, with around 6.8% observed a single time. This sample also belongs to another study, concerning yellow fever vaccine responses in identical twins.

Specimen: memory (CD45RO+) T cells sorted from blood. Receptors were obtained from a woman aged 18-30 years in good health.

This clonotype was observed a few times. The chain carries TRBV21-1 and TRBJ1-5; the D call in the table, TRBD1, was not verified against the DNA. TRBV21-1 is labeled a pseudogene. This CDR3 comprises 20 residues. For the CDR3, the DNA is TGTGCCAGCAGCAAAGGAGGTCAGGGGAACACTTTTTATAGCAATCAGCCCCAGCATTTT. This translates into CASSKGGQGNTFYSNQPQHF.

There are many counts of this clonotype. V and J are TRBV7-2 and TRBJ2-3; 9 bases align to TRBD2. The CDR3 has 15 amino acids. Unmatched junction bases numbered 7, after V lost 5 bases and J lost 4 bases. Per germline, CDR1 SGHTA and CDR2 FQGNSA. In DNA form, the CDR3 reads TGTGCCAGCAGCGGGACTAGCCTCGTGTCAGATACGCAGTATTTT. It codes for CASSGTSLVSDTQYF.

In its sample, this clonotype was seen many times. The CDR3 region has the DNA TGCGCCAGCAGCCAAGGAGGACAGGGTCGCCACGAGCAGTACTTC. Its translation is CASSQGGQGRHEQYF. This chain links TRBV4-1 with TRBJ2-7, with 8 bases that match TRBD1. This CDR3 has 15 residues. V was clipped by 1 base and J by 5 bases; unmatched bases: 7. Per the germline V gene, CDR1 is MGHRA and CDR2 is YSYEKL.

This clonotype was counted ten times or more. This rearrangement joins TRBV15 to TRBJ1-1; D gene uncertain. CDR1 is LNHNV, CDR2 YYDKDF, per germline (reference sequence). Between the trimmed V and J ends, which lost 0 bases and 9 bases, there was a span of 11 bases. This CDR3 is built from 13 residues. The CDR3 sequence is CATSRDGEGKAFF. For the CDR3, the DNA is TGTGCCACCAGCAGAGATGGGGAGGGTAAAGCTTTCTTT.

The CDR3 coding sequence is TGTGCCAGCAGTCGCAAAATCCCCACAGGGGCCGAGCAGTACTTC. Translating gives CASSRKIPTGAEQYF. This chain uses TRBV6-4 with TRBJ2-7, with 7 bases lining up with TRBD1. The CDR3 is 15 residues long. Per the germline V gene, CDR1 is MRHNA and CDR2 is SNTAGT. Trimming cost V 5 bases and J 6 bases; bases outside gene matches: 13.

This clonotype has only a few counts. The chain carries TRBV20-1 and TRBJ2-1, with unresolved D. CDR3 size: 11 residues. The V gene's germline CDR1 is DFQATT and CDR2 SNEGSKA (reference sequence). Trimming took off 6 bases at V and 8 bases at J, with 11 bases between the two ends. The CDR3 reads CSAGAGHEQFF. DNA for the CDR3: TGCAGTGCGGGCGCCGGACATGAGCAGTTCTTC.

This clonotype was seen a few times. One end of the junction fails to match germline, which may point to a read error. This chain uses TRBV7-7 with TRBJ1-5; tentative D call: TRBD1 (5 bases). Germline lookup yields CDR1 SSHAT and CDR2 FNYEAQ (reference sequence). The CDR3 is 17 amino acids. CDR3 residues: CASSLVSGPPSNQPQHF. Written as DNA, the CDR3 is TGTGCTAGCAGCTTAGTTTCGGGGCCCCCGAGCAATCAGCCCCAGCATTTT. The whole variable domain, filled in from reference TRBV7-7 and TRBJ1-5, reads GAGVSQSPRYKVTKRGQDVTLRCDPISSHATLYWYQQALGQGPEFLTYFNYEAQPDKSGLPSDRFSAERPEGSISTLTIQRTEQRDSAMYRCASSLVSGPPSNQPQHFGDGTRLSIL.

This clonotype was detected ten times or more. V and J are TRBV27 and TRBJ2-2; D is perhaps TRBD2 (5 bases). Germline-derived CDR1 and CDR2 are MNHEY and SMNVEV (reference sequence). V dropped 4 bases and J dropped 4 bases, with 10 bases sitting between them. CDR3 length: 14 residues. CDR3 sequence: CASSSQGSTGELFF. The CDR3 DNA follows: TGTGCCAGCAGTTCCCAAGGGAGCACCGGGGAGCTGTTTTTT.

This clonotype was observed at least ten times. The chain employs TRBV4-1 and TRBJ2-5; the D gene is possibly TRBD2 (5 bases). The CDR3 spans 14 residues. Between the trimmed V and J ends, which lost 1 base and 2 bases, there was a span of 8 bases. Germline V gene data show CDR1 as MGHRA and CDR2 as YSYEKL. The CDR3 DNA sequence: TGCGCCAGCAGCCAAGGGACTCCACAAGAGACCCAGTACTTC. Amino acids: CASSQGTPQETQYF.

This clonotype has a handful of counts. This chain links TRBV20-1 with TRBJ2-2, with a tentative D call TRBD1 (5 bases). V was pared by 0 bases and J by 3 bases, with 11 bases between. CDR3 length: 15 amino acids. Germline values: CDR1 DFQATT, CDR2 SNEGSKA (reference sequence). The CDR3 coding sequence is TGCAGTGCTAGAGACCCCAGGGTCGACACCGGGGAGCTGTTTTTT. It translates to CSARDPRVDTGELFF.

This rearrangement joins TRBV7-6 to TRBJ2-7; D is perhaps TRBD2 (7 bases). This CDR3 has 15 amino acids. CDR1 is SGHVS, CDR2 FNYEAQ, per germline. V was pared by 5 bases and J by 2 bases, with 16 bases between. CDR3 in amino acids: CASSPDGGPTYEQYF. CDR3 DNA: TGTGCCAGCAGCCCGGACGGGGGGCCCACCTACGAGCAGTACTTC.

This clonotype was seen a few times. The gene calls are TRBV7-3 and TRBJ2-5; TRBD1 aligns across 9 bases. The V gene end was trimmed by 3 bases and the J gene end by 4 bases; junction bases not matched to a gene: 9. Germline CDR1 SGHTA, CDR2 FQGTGA. The CDR3 runs 16 residues. The CDR3 nucleotides are TGTGCCAGCAGCTTCCACTCCCCGGGACAGGGAGAGACCCAGTACTTC. Protein product: CASSFHSPGQGETQYF.

This clonotype was seen many times. V is TRBV5-1 and J is TRBJ2-3; possibly TRBD2 for D (6 bases). CDR1 and CDR2 (germline): SGHRS, YFSETQ. CDR3 length: 15 amino acids. V lost 0 bases and J lost 0, with 8 bases in between. CDR3 sequence (DNA): TGCGCCAGCAGCTTGGATGGGACTAGCACAGATACGCAGTATTTT. It is translated as CASSLDGTSTDTQYF. The complete variable domain, with remaining parts taken from reference TRBV5-1 and TRBJ2-3, reads KAGVTQTPRYLIKTRGQQVTLSCSPISGHRSVSWYQQTPGQGLQFLFEYFSETQRNKGNFPGRFSGRQFSNSRSEMNVSTLELGDSALYLCASSLDGTSTDTQYFGPGTRLTVL.

The chain is built from TRBV29-1 and TRBJ2-5; D uncertain. Germline CDR1 SQVTM, CDR2 ANQGSEA. V lost 7 bases and J lost 1, with 10 bases in between. The CDR3 is 12 residues long. The CDR3 is CSAQGFQETQYF. Here the CDR3 DNA reads TGCAGCGCCCAAGGGTTCCAAGAGACCCAGTACTTC.

Many counts were recorded for this clonotype. J is TRBJ2-3 and V is TRBV12-3 or TRBV12-4; D is undetermined. V lost 2 bases to trimming and J lost 5 bases, with 17 bases between them. The CDR3 has 16 amino acids. CDR3 loop: CASSLRSQRVGDTQYF. Written as DNA, the CDR3 is TGTGCCAGCAGTTTAAGGTCCCAGCGAGTCGGAGATACGCAGTATTTT.

The chain carries TRBV4-3 and TRBJ2-3, with a tentative D call TRBD2 (7 bases). The CDR3 runs to 15 residues. Per the germline V gene, CDR1 is LGHNA and CDR2 is YSLEER. V dropped 0 bases and J dropped 4 bases, with 11 bases sitting between them. The CDR3 DNA reads as TGCGCCAGCAGCCAAGATAGGGGGGGTGCAGATACGCAGTATTTT. Protein: CASSQDRGGADTQYF.

This clonotype was picked up many times. J is TRBJ1-2 and V is TRBV29-1; the match to TRBD1 covers 7 bases. The CDR3 length is 13 residues. The germline V gene encodes CDR1 SQVTM and CDR2 ANQGSEA. V lost 6 bases and J lost 8; bases outside the gene matches: 12. CDR3 residues: CSVLLDRVGGYTF. The CDR3, as DNA: TGCAGCGTACTACTCGACAGGGTTGGGGGCTACACCTTC.

This clonotype was seen many times. The gene calls are TRBV28 and TRBJ1-1; 9 bases align to TRBD1. Germline CDR1 reads MDHEN; CDR2 reads SYDVKM. V gave up 6 bases and J gave up 1 base; unmatched junction bases: 6. This CDR3 has 15 residues. This chain's CDR3 is CASRGGGQGNTEAFF. The DNA of the CDR3 is TGTGCCAGCAGAGGGGGGGGACAGGGGAACACTGAAGCTTTCTTT.

The CDR3 loop is CASSFAGVGRNEQYF. Here the CDR3 DNA reads TGTGCCAGCAGCTTTGCAGGGGTTGGTAGGAACGAGCAGTACTTC. The V gene is TRBV11-3, the J gene TRBJ2-7; the D gene is possibly TRBD1 (6 bases). Germline V gives CDR1 SGHNT, CDR2 YENEEA. V was pared by 3 bases and J by 5 bases, with 17 bases between. CDR3 size: 15 residues.

This clonotype was seen more than once but under ten times. The chain joins TRBV20-1 to TRBJ2-7; the match to TRBD2 covers 10 bases. Germline V gene lookup returns CDR1 DFQATT and CDR2 SNEGSKA (reference sequence). V lost 4 bases, J lost 4 bases, and 4 bases stayed unmatched. The CDR3 contains 13 residues. The CDR3 loop is CSATLAGAYEQYF. The CDR3, as DNA: TGCAGTGCTACCCTAGCGGGGGCGTACGAGCAGTACTTC.

In this sample, this clonotype turned up many times. This sequence joins TRBV5-5 and TRBJ1-2, with D uncertain. CDR1 and CDR2 from the germline V gene are SGHKS and YYEKEE (reference sequence). The CDR3 sequence is 13 residues long. V lost 1 base and J 1 base, leaving 5 bases between the germline ends. Here the CDR3 reads CASSLTDNYGYTF. The DNA for the CDR3 is TGTGCCAGCAGCTTGACGGATAACTATGGCTACACCTTC.

The CDR3 here is CASSLGGLDTGELFF. The CDR3 bases are TGTGCCAGCAGCTTAGGGGGGCTGGACACCGGGGAGCTGTTTTTT. J is TRBJ2-2 and V is TRBV11-3, with D maybe TRBD1 (6 bases). CDR1 and CDR2 (germline): SGHNT, YENEEA. V lost 1 base and J 3 bases, leaving 9 bases between the germline ends. CDR3 length: 15 residues.

This clonotype came up a few times. CDR3: CASSVDAGQLQETQYF. The CDR3 coding sequence is TGTGCCAGCAGCGTAGACGCGGGACAGCTCCAAGAGACCCAGTACTTC. The J gene is TRBJ2-5, the V gene TRBV9; TRBD1 might be the D (7 bases). Trimming removed 0 bases at V and 1 base at J, with 13 bases between. There are 16 residues in the CDR3. Germline V gives CDR1 SGDLS, CDR2 YYNGEE.

In regard to this clonotype: This may arise from a read error, as a much more abundant clone is one base away. This rearrangement joins TRBV7-2 to TRBJ2-2; D unresolved. Deletions cut 0 bases from V and 3 bases from J, with 8 bases between. Germline values: CDR1 SGHTA, CDR2 FQGNSA. This CDR3 region has 15 residues. The CDR3 region has the DNA TGTGCCAGCAGCTTAGCGGTTACTTACACCGGGGAGCTGTTTTTT. This sequence encodes CASSLAVTYTGELFF.

The sample holds a few counts of this clonotype. The V and J genes are TRBV6-1 and TRBJ1-2; D not resolved. Germline values: CDR1 MNHNS, CDR2 SASEGT. This CDR3 spans 14 amino acids. V was trimmed by 6 bases and J by 1 base, leaving 12 bases between them. The CDR3 is CASRKPGVNYGYTF. CDR3 DNA: TGTGCCAGCAGGAAGCCAGGCGTTAACTATGGCTACACCTTC.